Listed here is a single T cell receptor beta chain. This entry belongs to a study of T cell responses to AZD1222 COVID-19 vaccine. Profiled with immunoSEQ multiplex PCR; TCRdb holds only in-frame clones, not every one. Of approximately 150,000 clones in the sample, about nine tenths are singletons; the top ten hold 5% to 5.5%. V gave up 4 bases and J gave up 0 bases, with 12 bases separating them. CDR3 length: 15 residues. Germline CDR1 is SQVTM and CDR2 is ANQGSEA. The sequence derives from an adult in good health. The gene calls are TRBV29-1 and TRBJ2-2, with TRBD2 as a possible D gene (5 bases). Sequenced material: peripheral blood, taken on day 0 of AZD1222 vaccination. DNA for the CDR3: TGCAGCGTTGCCCGCGGGCCAACGAACACCGGGGAGCTGTTTTTT. It translates to CSVARGPTNTGELFF.